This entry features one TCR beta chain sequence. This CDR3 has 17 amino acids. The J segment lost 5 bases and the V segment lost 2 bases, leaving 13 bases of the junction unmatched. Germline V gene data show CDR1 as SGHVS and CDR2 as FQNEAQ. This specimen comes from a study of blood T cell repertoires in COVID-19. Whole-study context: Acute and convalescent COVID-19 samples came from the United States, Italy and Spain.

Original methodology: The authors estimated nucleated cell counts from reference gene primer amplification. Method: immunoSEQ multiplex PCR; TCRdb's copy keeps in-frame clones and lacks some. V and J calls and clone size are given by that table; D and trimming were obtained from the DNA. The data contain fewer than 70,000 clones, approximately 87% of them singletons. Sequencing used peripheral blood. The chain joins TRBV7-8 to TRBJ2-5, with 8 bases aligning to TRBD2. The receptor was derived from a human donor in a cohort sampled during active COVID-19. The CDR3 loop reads CASSLNPPGLVHETQYF. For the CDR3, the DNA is TGTGCCAGCAGCTTAAACCCCCCGGGACTAGTCCATGAGACCCAGTACTTC.